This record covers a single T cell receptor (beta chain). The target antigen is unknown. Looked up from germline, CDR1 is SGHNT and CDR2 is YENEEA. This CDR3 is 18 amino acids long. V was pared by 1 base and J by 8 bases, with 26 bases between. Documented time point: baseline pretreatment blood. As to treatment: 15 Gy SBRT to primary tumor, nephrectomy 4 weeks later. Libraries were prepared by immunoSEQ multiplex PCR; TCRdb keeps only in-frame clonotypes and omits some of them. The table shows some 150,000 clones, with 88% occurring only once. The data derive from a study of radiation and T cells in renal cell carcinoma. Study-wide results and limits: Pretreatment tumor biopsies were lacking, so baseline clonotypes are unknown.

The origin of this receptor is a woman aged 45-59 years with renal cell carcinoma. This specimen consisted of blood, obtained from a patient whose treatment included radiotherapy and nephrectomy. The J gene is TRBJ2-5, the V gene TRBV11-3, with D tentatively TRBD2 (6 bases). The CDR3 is CASSLGMNTLGGSGTQYF. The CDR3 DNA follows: TGTGCCAGCAGCTTAGGCATGAATACCCTCGGGGGAAGTGGTACCCAGTACTTC.